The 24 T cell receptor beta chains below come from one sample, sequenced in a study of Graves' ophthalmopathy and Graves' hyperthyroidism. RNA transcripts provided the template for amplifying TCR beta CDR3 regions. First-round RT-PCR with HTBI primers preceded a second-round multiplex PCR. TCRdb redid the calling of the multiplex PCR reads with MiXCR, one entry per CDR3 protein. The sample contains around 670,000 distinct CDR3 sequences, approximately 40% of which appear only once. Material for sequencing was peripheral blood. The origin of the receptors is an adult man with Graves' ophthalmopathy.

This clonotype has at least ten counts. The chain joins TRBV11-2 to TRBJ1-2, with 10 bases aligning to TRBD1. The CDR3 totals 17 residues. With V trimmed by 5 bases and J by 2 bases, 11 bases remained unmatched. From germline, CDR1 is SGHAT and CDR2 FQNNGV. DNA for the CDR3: TGTGCCAGCAGCAAACGATCCGGGACAGGGGCGAACTATGGCTACACCTTC. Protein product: CASSKRSGTGANYGYTF. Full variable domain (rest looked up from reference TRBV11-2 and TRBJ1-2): EAGVAQSPRYKIIEKRQSVAFWCNPISGHATLYWYQQILGQGPKLLIQFQNNGVVDDSQLPKDRFSAERLKGVDSTLKIQPAKLEDSAVYLCASSKRSGTGANYGYTFGSGTRLTVV.

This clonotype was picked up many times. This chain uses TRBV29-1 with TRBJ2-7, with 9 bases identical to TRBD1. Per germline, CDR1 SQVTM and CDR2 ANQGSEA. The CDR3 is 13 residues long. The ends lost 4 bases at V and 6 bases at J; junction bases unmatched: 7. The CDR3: CSVAGQGMFEQYF. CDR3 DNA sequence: TGCAGCGTTGCGGGACAGGGTATGTTCGAGCAGTACTTC.

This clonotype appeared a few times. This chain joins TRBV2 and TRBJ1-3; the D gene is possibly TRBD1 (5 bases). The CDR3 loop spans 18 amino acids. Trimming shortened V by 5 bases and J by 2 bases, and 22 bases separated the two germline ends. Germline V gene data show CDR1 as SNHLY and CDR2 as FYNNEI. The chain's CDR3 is CASSYTSTGTAPGNTIYF. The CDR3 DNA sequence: TGTGCCAGCAGTTATACCTCAACCGGGACTGCGCCTGGAAACACCATATATTTT. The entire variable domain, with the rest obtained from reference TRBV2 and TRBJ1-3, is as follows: EPEVTQTPSHQVTQMGQEVILRCVPISNHLYFYWYRQILGQKVEFLVSFYNNEISEKSEIFDDQFSVERPDGSNFTLKIRSTKLEDSAMYFCASSYTSTGTAPGNTIYFGEGSWLTVV.

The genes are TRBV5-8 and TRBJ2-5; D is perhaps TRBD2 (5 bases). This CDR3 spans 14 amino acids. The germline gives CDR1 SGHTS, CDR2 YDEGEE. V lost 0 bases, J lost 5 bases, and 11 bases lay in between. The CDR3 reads CASSLAGMGETQYF. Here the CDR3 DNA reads TGTGCCAGCAGCTTGGCCGGGATGGGGGAGACCCAGTACTTC.

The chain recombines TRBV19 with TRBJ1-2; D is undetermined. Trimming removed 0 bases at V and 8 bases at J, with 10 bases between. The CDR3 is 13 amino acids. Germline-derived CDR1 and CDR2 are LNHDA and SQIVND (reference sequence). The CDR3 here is CASSIDIGYGYTF. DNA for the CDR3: TGTGCCAGTAGTATAGATATCGGGTACGGCTACACCTTC.

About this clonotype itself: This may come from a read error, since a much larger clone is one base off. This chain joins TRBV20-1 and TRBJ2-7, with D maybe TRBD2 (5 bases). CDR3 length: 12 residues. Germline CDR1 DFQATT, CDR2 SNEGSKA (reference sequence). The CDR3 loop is CSVRVRDYEQYF. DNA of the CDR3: TGCAGTGTTAGAGTGAGGGACTACGAGCAGTACTTC.

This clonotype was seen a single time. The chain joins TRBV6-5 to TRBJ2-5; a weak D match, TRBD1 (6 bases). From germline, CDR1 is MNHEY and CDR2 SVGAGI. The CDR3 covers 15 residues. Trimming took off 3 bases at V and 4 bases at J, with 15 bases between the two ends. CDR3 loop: CASSYLGAVRETQYF. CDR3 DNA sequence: TGTGCCAGCAGTTATCTGGGGGCGGTCAGAGAGACCCAGTACTTC.

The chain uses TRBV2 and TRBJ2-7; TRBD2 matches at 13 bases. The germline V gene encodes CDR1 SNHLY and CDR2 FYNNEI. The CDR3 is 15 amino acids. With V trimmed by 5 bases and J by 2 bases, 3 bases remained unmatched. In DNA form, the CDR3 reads TGTGCCAGCAGTTCGACTAGCGGGGGGACCTACGAGCAGTACTTC. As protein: CASSSTSGGTYEQYF.

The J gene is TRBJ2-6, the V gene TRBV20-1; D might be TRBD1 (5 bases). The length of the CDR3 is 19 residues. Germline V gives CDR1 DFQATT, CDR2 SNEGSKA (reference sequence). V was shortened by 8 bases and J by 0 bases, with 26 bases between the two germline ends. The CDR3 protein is CSPDAKTDRSHSGANVLTF. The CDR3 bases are TGCAGTCCGGACGCGAAGACAGACCGCTCCCACTCTGGGGCCAACGTCCTGACTTTC.

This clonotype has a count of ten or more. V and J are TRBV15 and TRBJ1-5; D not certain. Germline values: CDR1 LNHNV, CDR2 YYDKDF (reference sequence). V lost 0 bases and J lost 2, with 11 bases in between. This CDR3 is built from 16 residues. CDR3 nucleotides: TGTGCCACCAGCAGAGATAGGCCAAGGGGCAATCAGCCCCAGCATTTT. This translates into CATSRDRPRGNQPQHF.

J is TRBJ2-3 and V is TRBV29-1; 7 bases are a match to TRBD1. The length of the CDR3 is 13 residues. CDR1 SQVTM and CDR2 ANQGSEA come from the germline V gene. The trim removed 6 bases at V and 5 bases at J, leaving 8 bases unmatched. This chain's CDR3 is CSVRQGAGDTQYF. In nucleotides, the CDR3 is TGCAGCGTCCGACAGGGTGCGGGAGATACGCAGTATTTT.

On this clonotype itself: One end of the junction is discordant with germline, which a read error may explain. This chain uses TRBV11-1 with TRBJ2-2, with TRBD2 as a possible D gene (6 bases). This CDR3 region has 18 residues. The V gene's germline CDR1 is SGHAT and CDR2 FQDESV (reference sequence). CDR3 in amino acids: CASTLLPGLAIRTGEPFF. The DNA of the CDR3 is TGTGCCAGCACCCTATTACCGGGTCTAGCGATTCGCACCGGGGAGCCGTTTTTT. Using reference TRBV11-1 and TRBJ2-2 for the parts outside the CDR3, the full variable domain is EAEVAQSPRYKITEKSQAVAFWCDPISGHATLYWYRQILGQGPELLVQFQDESVVDDSQLPKDRFSAERLKGVDSTLKIQPAELGDSAMYLCASTLLPGLAIRTGEPFFGEGSRLTVL.

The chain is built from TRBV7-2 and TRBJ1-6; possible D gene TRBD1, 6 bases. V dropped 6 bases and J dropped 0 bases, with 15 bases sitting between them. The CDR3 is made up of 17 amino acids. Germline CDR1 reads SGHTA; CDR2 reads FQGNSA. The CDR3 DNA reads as TGTGCCAGCAGTACACCAACAGGGAGCTCCTATAATTCACCCCTCCACTTT. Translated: CASSTPTGSSYNSPLHF.

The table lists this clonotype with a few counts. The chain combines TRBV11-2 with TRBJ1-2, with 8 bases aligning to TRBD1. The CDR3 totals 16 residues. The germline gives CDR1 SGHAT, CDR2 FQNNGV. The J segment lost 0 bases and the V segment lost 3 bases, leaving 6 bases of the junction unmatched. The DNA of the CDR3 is TGTGCCAGCAGCTTGTATTTGGGACAGGCTAACTATGGCTACACCTTC. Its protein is CASSLYLGQANYGYTF.

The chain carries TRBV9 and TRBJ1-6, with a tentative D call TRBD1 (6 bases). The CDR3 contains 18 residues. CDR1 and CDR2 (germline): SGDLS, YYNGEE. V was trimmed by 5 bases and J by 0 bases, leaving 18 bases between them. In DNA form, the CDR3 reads TGTGCCAGCAGTTACTCGAGGCAGGGGAGCTCCTATAATTCACCCCTCCACTTT. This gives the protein CASSYSRQGSSYNSPLHF.

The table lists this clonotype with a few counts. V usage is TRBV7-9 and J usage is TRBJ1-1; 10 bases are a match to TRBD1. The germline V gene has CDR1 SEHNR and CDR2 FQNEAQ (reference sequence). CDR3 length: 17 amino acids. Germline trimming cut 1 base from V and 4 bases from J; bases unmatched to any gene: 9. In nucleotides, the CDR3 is TGTGCCAGCAGCTTAGTCGCTTCGGACAGGGGGGTCACTGAAGCTTTCTTT. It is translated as CASSLVASDRGVTEAFF.

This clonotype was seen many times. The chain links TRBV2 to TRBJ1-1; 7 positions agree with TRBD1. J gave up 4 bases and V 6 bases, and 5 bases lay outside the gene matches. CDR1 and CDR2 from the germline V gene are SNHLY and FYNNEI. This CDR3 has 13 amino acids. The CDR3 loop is CASRADRRTEAFF. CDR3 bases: TGTGCCAGCAGAGCGGACAGGCGCACTGAAGCTTTCTTT.

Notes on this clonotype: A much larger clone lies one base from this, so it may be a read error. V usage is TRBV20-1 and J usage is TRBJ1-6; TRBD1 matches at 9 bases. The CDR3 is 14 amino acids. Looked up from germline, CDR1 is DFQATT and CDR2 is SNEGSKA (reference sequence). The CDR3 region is CNARDGTGTSPLHF. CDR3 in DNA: TGCAATGCTAGAGATGGGACAGGGACTTCACCCCTCCACTTT.

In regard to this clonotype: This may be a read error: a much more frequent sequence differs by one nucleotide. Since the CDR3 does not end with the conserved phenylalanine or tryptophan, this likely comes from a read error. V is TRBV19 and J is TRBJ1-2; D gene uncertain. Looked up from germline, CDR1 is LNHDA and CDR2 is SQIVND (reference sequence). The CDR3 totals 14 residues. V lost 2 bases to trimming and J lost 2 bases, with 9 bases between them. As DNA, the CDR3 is TGTGCCAGTAGTATATCACGGGGAAACTATGGCTACACCTTA. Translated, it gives CASSISRGNYGYTL.

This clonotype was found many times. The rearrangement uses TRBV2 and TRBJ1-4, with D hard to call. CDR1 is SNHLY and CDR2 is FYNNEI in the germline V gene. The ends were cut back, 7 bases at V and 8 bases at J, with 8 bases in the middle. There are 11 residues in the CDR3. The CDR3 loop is CASTTLEKLFF. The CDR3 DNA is TGTGCCAGCACCACATTAGAAAAACTGTTTTTT.

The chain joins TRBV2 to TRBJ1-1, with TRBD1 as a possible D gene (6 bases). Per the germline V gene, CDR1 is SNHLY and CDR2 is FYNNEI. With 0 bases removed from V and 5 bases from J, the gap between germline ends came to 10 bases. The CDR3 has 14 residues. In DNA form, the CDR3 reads TGTGCCAGCAGTGAAGCGGAGACAGGAACTGAAGCTTTCTTT. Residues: CASSEAETGTEAFF. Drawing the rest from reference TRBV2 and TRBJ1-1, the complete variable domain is EPEVTQTPSHQVTQMGQEVILRCVPISNHLYFYWYRQILGQKVEFLVSFYNNEISEKSEIFDDQFSVERPDGSNFTLKIRSTKLEDSAMYFCASSEAETGTEAFFGQGTRLTVV.

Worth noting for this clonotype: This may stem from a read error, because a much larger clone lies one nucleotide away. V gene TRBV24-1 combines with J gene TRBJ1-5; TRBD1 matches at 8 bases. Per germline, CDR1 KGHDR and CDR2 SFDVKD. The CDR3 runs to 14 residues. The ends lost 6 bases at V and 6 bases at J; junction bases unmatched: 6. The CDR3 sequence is CATSSTGGGQPQHF. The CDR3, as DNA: TGTGCCACCAGTAGCACAGGGGGGGGTCAGCCCCAGCATTTT.

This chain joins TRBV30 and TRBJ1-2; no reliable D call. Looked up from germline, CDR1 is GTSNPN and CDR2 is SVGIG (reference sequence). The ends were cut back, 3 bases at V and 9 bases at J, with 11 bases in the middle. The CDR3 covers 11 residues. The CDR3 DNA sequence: TGTGCCTGGAGCGCTCGGAGTAGCTACACCTTC. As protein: CAWSARSSYTF.

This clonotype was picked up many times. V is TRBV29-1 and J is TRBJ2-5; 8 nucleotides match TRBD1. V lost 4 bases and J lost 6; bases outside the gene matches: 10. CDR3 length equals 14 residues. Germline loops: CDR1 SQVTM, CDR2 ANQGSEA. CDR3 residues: CSVGVTGAMKTQYF. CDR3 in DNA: TGCAGCGTTGGGGTGACAGGGGCTATGAAGACCCAGTACTTC.